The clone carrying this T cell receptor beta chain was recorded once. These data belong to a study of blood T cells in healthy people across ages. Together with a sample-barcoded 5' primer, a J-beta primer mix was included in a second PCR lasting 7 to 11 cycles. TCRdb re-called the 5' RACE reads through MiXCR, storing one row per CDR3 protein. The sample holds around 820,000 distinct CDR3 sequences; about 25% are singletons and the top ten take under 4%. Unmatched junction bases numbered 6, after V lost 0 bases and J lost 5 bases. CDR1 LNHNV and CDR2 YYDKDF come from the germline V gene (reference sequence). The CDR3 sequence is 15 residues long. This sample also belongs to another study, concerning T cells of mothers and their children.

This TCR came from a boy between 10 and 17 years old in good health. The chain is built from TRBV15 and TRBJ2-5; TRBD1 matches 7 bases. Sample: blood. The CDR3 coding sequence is TGTGCCACCAGCAGAGAGACAGGGTCAGGCGAGACCCAGTACTTC. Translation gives CATSRETGSGETQYF.